The 9 T cell receptor beta chains below were found in one sample sequenced in a study of vaccination and CD4 T cells after COVID-19. Stated treatment: 10-day PBMC culture with coronavirus spike peptide pools or control peptides (ViraFEST assay). For these TCRs, the target antigens are not known. The assay that was used to sequence DNA from cultured CD4+ T cells was the Oncomine TCR Beta short-read assay. Via MiXCR, TCRdb re-called the PCR reads, giving one row per CDR3 protein. The sample contains approximately 13,000 distinct CDR3 sequences, 52% of which appear only once. Sequenced: CD4+ T cells from blood, cultured in vitro. The receptors stem from a human donor who had recovered from COVID-19.

The CDR3 nucleotides read TGTGCCAGCAGCCCGGGACAGGGGGCGCGATATACGCAGTATTTT. Translation: CASSPGQGARYTQYF. This chain connects TRBV6-1 to TRBJ2-3; 12 bases are a match to TRBD1. The V gene end was trimmed by 6 bases and the J gene end by 7 bases; junction bases not matched to a gene: 8. CDR1 and CDR2 (germline): MNHNS, SASEGT. The CDR3 runs to 15 residues.

The rearrangement links TRBV20-1 to TRBJ2-7; D not resolved. CDR3 size: 11 residues. Trimming removed 5 bases from V and 4 bases from J, with 9 bases in between. Germline V gene sequence: CDR1 DFQATT, CDR2 SNEGSKA (reference sequence). The CDR3 region has the DNA TGCAGTGCTCGTAAGACATACGAGCAGTACTTC. Translating it yields CSARKTYEQYF.

This clonotype was picked up a small number of times. The chain is built from TRBV28 and TRBJ2-3, with 10 nucleotides matching TRBD2. The germline V gene has CDR1 MDHEN and CDR2 SYDVKM. The junction had 6 bases not matched to a gene; V was cut back by 9 bases and J by 3 bases. CDR3 length equals 14 residues. CDR3 loop: CASSTSGKTDTQYF. In DNA, the CDR3 is TGTGCCAGTTCCACTAGCGGGAAAACAGATACGCAGTATTTT.

This sequence joins TRBV27 and TRBJ2-7, with 9 positions matching TRBD1. Germline V gene lookup returns CDR1 MNHEY and CDR2 SMNVEV (reference sequence). The V segment lost 4 bases and the J segment 5 bases; nucleotides outside the gene matches: 3. The length of the CDR3 is 13 residues. This chain's CDR3 is CASSYWDRDEQYF. The CDR3 DNA sequence: TGTGCCAGCAGTTATTGGGACAGGGACGAGCAGTACTTC.

The rearrangement joins TRBV20-1 to TRBJ2-3; D gene ambiguous. From germline, CDR1 is DFQATT and CDR2 SNEGSKA (reference sequence). This CDR3 comprises 14 residues. V lost 3 bases and J lost 3, with 13 bases in between. CDR3 bases: TGCAGTGCTAGGGTCGCTAGACGGACAGATACGCAGTATTTT. Protein sequence: CSARVARRTDTQYF.

V is TRBV5-4 and J is TRBJ1-2; D unresolved. Trimming removed 7 bases from V and 0 bases from J, with 16 bases in between. This CDR3 is 15 amino acids long. Germline-derived CDR1 and CDR2 are SGHNT and YYREEE (reference sequence). CDR3 residues: CASVRFVGANYGYTF. In DNA, the CDR3 is TGTGCCAGCGTCCGGTTTGTTGGGGCTAACTATGGCTACACCTTC.

The chain joins TRBV20-1 to TRBJ1-1; 7 bases align to TRBD1. CDR1 and CDR2 (germline): DFQATT, SNEGSKA (reference sequence). Losses at the gene ends were 5 bases for V and 6 bases for J; bases not matched to a gene: 12. The CDR3 has 14 residues. As DNA, the CDR3 is TGCAGTGCTGGAGGACAGGTCGTTGGCGCTGAAGCTTTCTTT. It translates to CSAGGQVVGAEAFF.

The chain recombines TRBV27 with TRBJ1-4; no reliable D call. The CDR3 spans 15 residues. V was shortened by 2 bases and J by 7 bases, with 14 bases between the two germline ends. CDR1 is MNHEY and CDR2 is SMNVEV in the germline V gene (reference sequence). CDR3 amino acids: CASSLRPLPGEKLFF. The DNA for the CDR3 is TGTGCCAGCAGTTTAAGGCCCCTGCCGGGTGAAAAACTGTTTTTT. The entire variable domain, with the rest obtained from reference TRBV27 and TRBJ1-4, is as follows: EAQVTQNPRYLITVTGKKLTVTCSQNMNHEYMSWYRQDPGLGLRQIYYSMNVEVTDKGDVPEGYKVSRKEKRNFPLILESPSPNQTSLYFCASSLRPLPGEKLFFGSGTQLSVL.

A few counts support this clonotype. V and J are TRBV28 and TRBJ1-2; the match to TRBD1 covers 8 bases. The germline gives CDR1 MDHEN, CDR2 SYDVKM. CDR3 length: 15 amino acids. V lost 5 bases, J lost 3 bases, and 8 bases stayed unmatched. The CDR3 region has the DNA TGTGCCAGCAGTCGTCCGGGACAGGACTACTATGGCTACACCTTC. Translating gives CASSRPGQDYYGYTF.